This T cell receptor beta chain was identified in a study of blood T cell repertoires in COVID-19. Whole-study context: Samples taken during acute and convalescent COVID-19 were collected in the United States, Italy and Spain. PBMCs, B-cell-depleted T cells, or T cells were the source of the cDNA or gDNA that made up the material.

In the source study's methods: Estimated nucleated cell counts came from reference gene primer amplification. Using immunoSEQ multiplex PCR, the repertoire was profiled, and TCRdb retains in-frame clones only, with some absent. V, J and clone size are those of that table, while D and trimming were read from the DNA. The data hold about 380,000 clones, with around 90% observed a single time. Looked up from germline, CDR1 is MDHEN and CDR2 is SYDVKM. V shed 1 base and J shed 4 bases, with 8 bases lying between them. The CDR3 spans 14 residues. Sequencing was done on a sample of peripheral blood. The receptor was isolated from a man aged 40-49 years with acute or convalescent COVID-19. The gene calls are TRBV28 and TRBJ1-3; TRBD1 might be the D (6 bases). CDR3 bases: TGTGCCAGCAGTTTATTGGGGGCCGGAAACACCATATATTTT. Amino acid sequence: CASSLLGAGNTIYF.